This T cell receptor beta chain was sequenced in a study of shared clonotypes between healthy human individuals. Study observations and caveats: Rarefaction showed that sequencing of sorted subsets was incomplete (despite large depth).

In regard to this clone: No antigen is known for it.

Division of CD4+ cells produced a CD45RA+ naive subset and a CD45RA-negative memory subset. This CDR3 spans 15 amino acids. Germline lookup yields CDR1 MNHNS and CDR2 SASEGT. Trimming removed 3 bases at V and 2 bases at J, with 13 bases between. Using immunoSEQ multiplex PCR, the repertoire was profiled, and TCRdb retains in-frame clones only, with some absent. The sample carries more than 2,000,000 clones, 85% to 95% recorded once. The receptor was derived from a man aged 18 to 29 in good health. Some clones in this sample may be carry-over from other donors' samples. The specimen was naive CD4+ T cells from PBMCs. Subset given: CD45RA+ positively selected. The J gene is TRBJ1-1, the V gene TRBV6-1; D unresolved. CDR3 sequence (DNA): TGTGCCAGCAGTGATATAGGTCTTGGCAACACTGAAGCTTTCTTT. It is translated as CASSDIGLGNTEAFF.